The 30 T cell receptor beta chains in this list originate from one sample, sequenced in a study of PD-L1 blockade in urothelial cancer. Time point of the sample: peripheral blood 6 weeks after treatment start. Clones were sequenced by immunoSEQ multiplex PCR, and TCRdb holds only the in-frame ones, with some missing. The data show around 66,000 clones, 88% seen once. Sequenced here: PBMCs, sampled around atezolizumab (anti-PD-L1) treatment. Receptor source: a man aged 55 to 70 with urothelial cancer.

The chain has TRBV27 and TRBJ2-7; 7 nucleotides line up with TRBD2. Trimming at V came to 6 bases and at J to 0 bases, leaving 5 bases not matched to a gene. This CDR3 has 14 residues. Germline CDR1 is MNHEY and CDR2 is SMNVEV (reference sequence). CDR3 DNA sequence: TGTGCCAGCAGAAGAGCGGGATCCTCCTACGAGCAGTACTTC. Translation gives CASRRAGSSYEQYF.

This rearrangement joins TRBV5-1 to TRBJ2-7; no definite D call. V lost 0 bases, J lost 6 bases, and 4 bases lay in between. Germline CDR1 and CDR2: SGHRS and YFSETQ. This CDR3 region has 11 residues. The chain's CDR3 is CASSLAFEQYF. For the CDR3, the DNA is TGCGCCAGCAGCTTGGCCTTCGAGCAGTACTTC. Looking up the rest from reference TRBV5-1 and TRBJ2-7 gives the full variable domain: KAGVTQTPRYLIKTRGQQVTLSCSPISGHRSVSWYQQTPGQGLQFLFEYFSETQRNKGNFPGRFSGRQFSNSRSEMNVSTLELGDSALYLCASSLAFEQYFGPGTRLTVT.

CDR3 sequence (DNA): TGTGCCATCAGTTCTCGGGACAGGGGAAACGGGGAGCTGTTTTTT. This translates into CAISSRDRGNGELFF. J is TRBJ2-2 and V is TRBV10-3; TRBD1 agrees at 10 bases. Unmatched junction bases numbered 7, after V lost 5 bases and J lost 7 bases. Per the germline V gene, CDR1 is ENHRY and CDR2 is SYGVKD. This CDR3 is 15 amino acids long.

The chain is built from TRBV30 and TRBJ1-2; D remains unclear. Trimming shortened V by 7 bases and J by 1 base, and 13 bases separated the two germline ends. The germline V gene encodes CDR1 GTSNPN and CDR2 SVGIG (reference sequence). The CDR3 consists of 13 residues. CDR3 coding DNA: TGTGCCTTCTCGGCAGGTCGTAACTATGGCTACACCTTC. Residues: CAFSAGRNYGYTF. The variable domain in full, with the rest retrieved from reference TRBV30 and TRBJ1-2, is SQTIHQWPATLVQPVGSPLSLECTVEGTSNPNLYWYRQAAGRGLQLLFYSVGIGQISSEVPQNLSASRPQDRQFILSSKKLLLSDSGFYLCAFSAGRNYGYTFGSGTRLTVV.

The CDR3 region is CASSRGNSPLHF. CDR3 coding DNA: TGTGCCAGCAGCCGGGGAAATTCACCCCTCCACTTT. V and J are TRBV7-9 and TRBJ1-6; the D is unclear. The V end was cut by 5 bases, the J end by 7 bases, with 6 bases between. The CDR3 runs 12 residues. Per germline, CDR1 SEHNR and CDR2 FQNEAQ (reference sequence).

Points on this clone: Other nucleotide sequences in the sample specify the same CDR3. The CDR3 coding sequence is TGTGCCAGCAGCCCCCGCTCTGGGGCCAACGTCCTGACTTTC. Amino acid sequence: CASSPRSGANVLTF. V and J are TRBV5-4 and TRBJ2-6, with unresolved D. CDR3 length equals 14 residues. Germline CDR1 reads SGHNT; CDR2 reads YYREEE (reference sequence). Between the trimmed V and J ends, which lost 4 bases and 0 bases, there was a span of 5 bases.

The rearrangement joins TRBV18 to TRBJ2-7; tentatively, D is TRBD2 (5 bases). The germline V and J ends were trimmed by 2 bases and 0 bases, with 11 bases remaining between them. This CDR3 is built from 15 residues. Germline loops: CDR1 KGHSH, CDR2 LQKENI. The CDR3 nucleotides read TGTGCCAGCTCACCAAGGCCGGGGAGCTCCTACGAGCAGTACTTC. Translation: CASSPRPGSSYEQYF.

The chain couples TRBV19 to TRBJ1-4, with D uncertain. The V gene's germline CDR1 is LNHDA and CDR2 SQIVND (reference sequence). The CDR3 has 15 residues. Trimming removed 3 bases at V and 8 bases at J, with 16 bases between. The CDR3 protein is CASSIGLNPPEKLFF. Here the CDR3 DNA reads TGTGCCAGTAGTATTGGACTCAACCCGCCAGAAAAACTGTTTTTT.

The CDR3 sequence is CASAGTTRETQYF. CDR3 DNA: TGTGCCAGCGCCGGGACAACGAGGGAGACCCAGTACTTC. V gene TRBV7-8 combines with J gene TRBJ2-5, with D possibly matching TRBD1 (6 bases). Germline CDR1 SGHVS, CDR2 FQNEAQ. CDR3 length equals 13 residues. The V end lost 8 bases, the J end lost 5 bases, and 15 bases lay between the germline ends.

V and J are TRBV10-3 and TRBJ2-3, with no clear D. This CDR3 has 11 amino acids. CDR1 is ENHRY, CDR2 SYGVKD, per germline. V lost 8 bases and J lost 3, with 6 bases in between. The CDR3 DNA is TGTGCCATCGCGGTAACAGATACGCAGTATTTT. It yields the protein CAIAVTDTQYF.

This clone has only a few counts. The V gene is TRBV30, the J gene TRBJ2-5; 8 nucleotides line up with TRBD2. Germline CDR1 is GTSNPN and CDR2 is SVGIG (reference sequence). CDR3 size: 14 residues. After removal of 4 bases from V and 5 bases from J, the junction contained 9 bases not matched to a gene. The CDR3 reads CAWKSTGGRETQYF. The CDR3 nucleotides read TGTGCCTGGAAATCCACGGGCGGGAGGGAGACCCAGTACTTC.

This clone is a singleton in its sample. This rearrangement joins TRBV6-1 to TRBJ1-5; the match to TRBD1 covers 7 bases. CDR3 length equals 15 residues. V shed 6 bases and J 3 bases; nucleotides not matched to a gene: 8. Germline CDR1 MNHNS, CDR2 SASEGT. The CDR3 coding sequence is TGTGCCAGCAGCTCACCAGGGGGTGTCAATCAGCCCCAGCATTTT. Translation gives CASSSPGGVNQPQHF.

The V call is TRBV5-1, the J call TRBJ2-7; 11 positions match TRBD2. CDR1 is SGHRS and CDR2 is YFSETQ in the germline V gene. The CDR3 is made up of 15 amino acids. Trimming at V came to 2 bases and at J to 6 bases, leaving 7 bases not matched to a gene. CDR3 sequence: CASSLVAGGPSEQYF. CDR3 nucleotide sequence: TGCGCCAGCAGCTTAGTAGCGGGAGGGCCCTCCGAGCAGTACTTC.

CDR3 sequence: CASAPESSGSGTQYF. In nucleotides, the CDR3 is TGTGCCAGCGCTCCGGAGAGTAGCGGGAGTGGGACCCAGTACTTC. The rearrangement links TRBV4-2 to TRBJ2-5, with TRBD2 identical over 9 bases. The CDR3 loop spans 15 amino acids. Germline lookup yields CDR1 LGHNA and CDR2 YNFKEQ. Trimming cost V 8 bases and J 7 bases; bases outside gene matches: 14.

Only one count was recorded for this clone. The chain has TRBV29-1 and TRBJ2-2; maybe TRBD1 (7 bases). CDR1 and CDR2 (germline): SQVTM, ANQGSEA. The germline V and J ends were trimmed by 4 bases and 5 bases, with 8 bases remaining between them. The CDR3 totals 12 residues. The CDR3 DNA is TGCAGCGTTGCAGGGGGGACCGGGGAGCTGTTTTTT. Translating gives CSVAGGTGELFF.

The V gene is TRBV4-1, the J gene TRBJ2-1, with 9 bases that match TRBD1. The germline V gene has CDR1 MGHRA and CDR2 YSYEKL. This CDR3 has 17 amino acids. The J segment lost 8 bases and the V segment lost 4 bases, leaving 15 bases of the junction unmatched. The chain's CDR3 is CASSRVIRDRDIDEQFF. The CDR3 bases are TGCGCCAGCAGCCGGGTAATTAGGGACAGGGATATCGATGAGCAGTTCTTC.

The V call is TRBV28, the J call TRBJ1-2; D remains unclear. V was trimmed by 5 bases and J by 8 bases, leaving 9 bases between them. The CDR3 consists of 11 residues. CDR1 is MDHEN and CDR2 is SYDVKM in the germline V gene. The DNA for the CDR3 is TGTGCCAGCAGTAACCTGGAGGGCTACACCTTC. This translates into CASSNLEGYTF.

This chain uses TRBV13 with TRBJ2-7; TRBD2 matches at 7 bases. Trimming took 8 bases from V and 7 from J; bases not matched to a gene: 14. The germline V gene encodes CDR1 PRHDT and CDR2 FYEKMQ (reference sequence). The CDR3 runs 14 residues. The DNA for the CDR3 is TGTGCCAGCGCCCCCCCGGGAGGACTTTGGGAGCAGTACTTC. Amino acids: CASAPPGGLWEQYF.

The genes are TRBV7-6 and TRBJ2-5; 8 bases map to TRBD1. J lost 3 bases, V lost 3 bases, and 6 bases had no gene match. Germline loops: CDR1 SGHVS, CDR2 FNYEAQ. The CDR3 extends over 15 amino acids. The CDR3 coding sequence is TGTGCCAGCAGCTTCAGACAGGGGACGGAAGAGACCCAGTACTTC. Protein: CASSFRQGTEETQYF.

This clone has a single count. The gene calls are TRBV7-6 and TRBJ2-2, with D perhaps matching TRBD2 (6 bases). Germline lookup yields CDR1 SGHVS and CDR2 FNYEAQ. The ends were cut back, 0 bases at V and 1 base at J, with 9 bases in the middle. The CDR3 is 16 amino acids. The CDR3 DNA reads as TGTGCCAGCAGCTTAGCGATGGGGGGGAACACCGGGGAGCTGTTTTTT. Its translation: CASSLAMGGNTGELFF.

CDR3 loop: CASSGGGETQYF. The CDR3, as DNA: TGCGCCAGCAGTGGCGGGGGGGAGACCCAGTACTTC. V and J are TRBV10-2 and TRBJ2-5; 8 bases align to TRBD2. Germline values: CDR1 WSHSY, CDR2 SAAADI. V was pared by 4 bases and J by 5 bases, with 0 bases of the junction left unmatched. The CDR3 length is 12 residues.

The chain recombines TRBV19 with TRBJ1-5, with D uncertain. The CDR3 has 12 residues. The germline gives CDR1 LNHDA, CDR2 SQIVND (reference sequence). V shed 3 bases and J shed 5 bases, with 5 bases lying between them. The CDR3 reads CASSMRDQPQHF. Here the CDR3 DNA reads TGTGCCAGTAGTATGCGGGATCAGCCCCAGCATTTT.

The chain is built from TRBV18 and TRBJ2-3, with a tentative D call TRBD1 (5 bases). The CDR3 sequence is 18 residues long. From germline, CDR1 is KGHSH and CDR2 LQKENI. The V and J ends lost 1 base and 1 base respectively, with 18 bases between them. CDR3 amino acids: CASSPRQGDSWGTDTQYF. CDR3 bases: TGTGCCAGCTCACCACGACAAGGGGATAGTTGGGGCACAGATACGCAGTATTTT. The full variable domain, with the rest looked up from reference TRBV18 and TRBJ2-3, is NAGVMQNPRHLVRRRGQEARLRCSPMKGHSHVYWYRQLPEEGLKFMVYLQKENIIDESGMPKERFSAEFPKEGPSILRIQQVVRGDSAAYFCASSPRQGDSWGTDTQYFGPGTRLTVL.

The chain combines TRBV12-2 with TRBJ2-7; the D call of TRBD1 is as the table states it, not checked on the DNA. TRBV12-2 is assigned pseudogene status. This CDR3 is 14 amino acids long. CDR3 loop: CASRLRQGSYEQYF. The CDR3 DNA reads as TGTGCAAGTCGCTTAAGGCAGGGTTCCTACGAGCAGTACTTC.

The chain combines TRBV19 with TRBJ2-5, with D tentatively TRBD2 (6 bases). This CDR3 is built from 16 residues. The V gene's germline CDR1 is LNHDA and CDR2 SQIVND (reference sequence). Trimming removed 6 bases from V and 4 bases from J, with 21 bases in between. The CDR3, as DNA: TGTGCCAGTAGCCAACGAGAATGGGGGGTCGGAGAGACCCAGTACTTC. It specifies CASSQREWGVGETQYF. Full variable domain (missing parts from reference TRBV19 and TRBJ2-5): DGGITQSPKYLFRKEGQNVTLSCEQNLNHDAMYWYRQDPGQGLRLIYYSQIVNDFQKGDIAEGYSVSREKKESFPLTVTSAQKNPTAFYLCASSQREWGVGETQYFGPGTRLLVL.

This clone was seen only a few times. The chain employs TRBV18 and TRBJ1-1; a weak D match, TRBD1 (5 bases). Germline V gene lookup returns CDR1 KGHSH and CDR2 LQKENI. CDR3 length: 17 amino acids. V lost 2 bases and J lost 4, with 20 bases in between. In DNA, the CDR3 is TGTGCCAGCTCACCATCGCACGGGACTGGGGCCGTCACTGAAGCTTTCTTT. Its protein is CASSPSHGTGAVTEAFF.

The V gene is TRBV11-2, the J gene TRBJ1-4; D not resolved. There are 16 residues in the CDR3. In germline, CDR1 is SGHAT, CDR2 FQNNGV. With 1 base removed from V and 0 bases from J, the gap between germline ends came to 9 bases. The CDR3 protein is CASSLVGGSTNEKLFF. The CDR3 coding sequence is TGTGCCAGCAGCTTAGTGGGAGGTTCAACTAATGAAAAACTGTTTTTT.

The DNA of the CDR3 is TGTGCCTGGAGCCCGGGACAGGGGTATCAGCCCCAGCATTTT. This translates into CAWSPGQGYQPQHF. The chain links TRBV30 to TRBJ1-5; 10 bases are a match to TRBD1. Germline trimming cut 3 bases from V and 5 bases from J; bases unmatched to any gene: 4. The CDR3 spans 14 residues. Germline V CDR1 and CDR2: GTSNPN, SVGIG (reference sequence).

The chain couples TRBV19 to TRBJ2-5; D ambiguous. The V end lost 1 base, the J end lost 3 bases, and 9 bases lay between the germline ends. From germline, CDR1 is LNHDA and CDR2 SQIVND (reference sequence). This CDR3 has 14 amino acids. CDR3 loop: CASSIGPTEETQYF. The CDR3 region has the DNA TGTGCCAGTAGTATAGGCCCAACGGAAGAGACCCAGTACTTC.

This clone was counted once. The chain is built from TRBV6-5 and TRBJ2-7, with TRBD2 matching over 8 bases. This CDR3 contains 15 residues. The V gene's germline CDR1 is MNHEY and CDR2 SVGAGI. V lost 3 bases to trimming and J lost 6 bases; unmatched junction nucleotides: 10. This chain's CDR3 is CASSYYGLAAAEQYF. CDR3 DNA: TGTGCCAGCAGTTATTATGGACTAGCCGCTGCCGAGCAGTACTTC.